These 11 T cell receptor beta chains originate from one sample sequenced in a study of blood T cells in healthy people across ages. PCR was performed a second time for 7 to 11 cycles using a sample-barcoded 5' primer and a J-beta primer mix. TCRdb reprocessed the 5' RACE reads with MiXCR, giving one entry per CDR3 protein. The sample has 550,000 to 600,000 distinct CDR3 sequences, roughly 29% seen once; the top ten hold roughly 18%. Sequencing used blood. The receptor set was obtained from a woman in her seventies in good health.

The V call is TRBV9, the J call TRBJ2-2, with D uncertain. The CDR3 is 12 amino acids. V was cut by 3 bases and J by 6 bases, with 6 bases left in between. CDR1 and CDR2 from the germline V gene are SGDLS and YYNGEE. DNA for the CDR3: TGTGCCAGCAGCGCCCACGCCGGGGAGCTGTTTTTT. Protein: CASSAHAGELFF.

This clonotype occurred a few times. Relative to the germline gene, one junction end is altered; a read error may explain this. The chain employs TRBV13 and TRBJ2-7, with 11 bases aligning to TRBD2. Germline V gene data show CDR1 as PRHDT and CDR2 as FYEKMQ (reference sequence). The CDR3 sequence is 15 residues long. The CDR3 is CASSLGLADTYGQYF. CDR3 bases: TGTGCCAGCAGCTTGGGACTAGCGGACACCTACGGGCAGTACTTC.

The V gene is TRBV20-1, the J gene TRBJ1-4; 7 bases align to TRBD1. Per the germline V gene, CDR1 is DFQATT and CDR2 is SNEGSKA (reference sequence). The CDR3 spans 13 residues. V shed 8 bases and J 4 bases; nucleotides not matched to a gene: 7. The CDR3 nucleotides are TGCAGTATAACAGGGGATGGTAATGAAAAACTGTTTTTT. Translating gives CSITGDGNEKLFF.

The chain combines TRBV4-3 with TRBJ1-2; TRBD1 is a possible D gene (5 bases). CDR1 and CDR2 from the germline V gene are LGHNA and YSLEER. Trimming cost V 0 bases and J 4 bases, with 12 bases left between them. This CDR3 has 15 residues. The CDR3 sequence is CASSQDTQGPYGYTF. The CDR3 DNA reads TGCGCCAGCAGCCAAGATACGCAGGGCCCCTATGGCTACACCTTC.

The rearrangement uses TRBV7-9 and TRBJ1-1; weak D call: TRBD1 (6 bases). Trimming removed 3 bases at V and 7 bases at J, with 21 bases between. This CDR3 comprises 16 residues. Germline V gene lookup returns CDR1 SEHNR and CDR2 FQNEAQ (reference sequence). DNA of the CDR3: TGTGCCAGCAGCTTTGAATCCGGAGGGGGAAGCGTTGAAGCTTTCTTT. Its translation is CASSFESGGGSVEAFF.

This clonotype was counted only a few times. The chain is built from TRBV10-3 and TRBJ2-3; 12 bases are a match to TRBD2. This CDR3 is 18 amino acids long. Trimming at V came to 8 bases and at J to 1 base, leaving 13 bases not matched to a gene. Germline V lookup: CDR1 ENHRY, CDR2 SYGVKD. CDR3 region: CAIGRGLAGGPGTDTQYF. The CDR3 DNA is TGTGCCATCGGCCGGGGGCTAGCGGGGGGGCCCGGCACAGATACGCAGTATTTT.

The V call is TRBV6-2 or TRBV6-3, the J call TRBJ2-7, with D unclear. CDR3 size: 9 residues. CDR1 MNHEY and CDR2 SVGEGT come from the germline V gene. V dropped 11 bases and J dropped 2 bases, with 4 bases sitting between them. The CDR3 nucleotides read TGTGCCGCCACCTACGAGCAGTACTTC. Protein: CAATYEQYF.

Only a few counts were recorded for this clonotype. CDR3 in amino acids: CASSQDLPISYDEQFF. The DNA for the CDR3 is TGCGCCAGCAGCCAAGACCTTCCCATATCATACGATGAGCAGTTCTTC. The rearrangement uses TRBV4-3 and TRBJ2-1; unclear D gene. V lost 0 bases and J lost 8, with 17 bases in between. The CDR3 runs 16 residues. Germline V gives CDR1 LGHNA, CDR2 YSLEER.

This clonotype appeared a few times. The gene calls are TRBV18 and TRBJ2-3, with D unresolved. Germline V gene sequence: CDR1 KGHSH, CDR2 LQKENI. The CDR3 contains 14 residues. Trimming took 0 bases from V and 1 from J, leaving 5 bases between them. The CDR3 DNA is TGTGCCAGCTCACCACCGGTAGGCACAGATACGCAGTATTTT. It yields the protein CASSPPVGTDTQYF.

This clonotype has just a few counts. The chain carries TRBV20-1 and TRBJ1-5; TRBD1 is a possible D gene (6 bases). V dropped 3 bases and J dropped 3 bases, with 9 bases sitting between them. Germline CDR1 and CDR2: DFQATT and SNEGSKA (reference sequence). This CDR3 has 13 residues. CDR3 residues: CSARGQINQPQHF. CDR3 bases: TGCAGTGCTAGGGGACAAATCAATCAGCCCCAGCATTTT.

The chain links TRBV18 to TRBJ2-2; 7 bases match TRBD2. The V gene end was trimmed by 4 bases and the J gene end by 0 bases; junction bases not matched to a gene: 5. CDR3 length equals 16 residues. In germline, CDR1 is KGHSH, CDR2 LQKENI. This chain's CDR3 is CASSHEAGTNTGELFF. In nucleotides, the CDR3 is TGTGCCAGCTCACATGAAGCGGGGACGAACACCGGGGAGCTGTTTTTT.